A single sample is the source of the 17 T cell receptor beta chains below, sequenced in a study of identical twins. Each CDR3 protein gets one entry after TCRdb re-called the 5' RACE reads with MiXCR. The sample holds hundreds of thousands of distinct CDR3 sequences, about 20% seen once. The data were also submitted as part of a second study, on T cells expressing NK-cell markers.

Sequencing was performed on PBMCs. The receptor source for this set is a woman between 18 and 30 years old in good health.

Only a few counts were recorded for this clonotype. The chain joins TRBV27 to TRBJ2-7, with 11 nucleotides matching TRBD2. V shed 2 bases and J 4 bases; nucleotides not matched to a gene: 10. Germline-derived CDR1 and CDR2 are MNHEY and SMNVEV (reference sequence). The CDR3 has 17 residues. The CDR3 DNA sequence: TGTGCCAGCAGTTTAATTACGACTAGCGGGGTTCCTTACGAGCAGTACTTC. It yields the protein CASSLITTSGVPYEQYF.

This clonotype was picked up one time. The chain uses TRBV20-1 and TRBJ1-2; 8 bases line up with TRBD1. The CDR3 runs 12 residues. The V and J ends lost 6 bases and 5 bases, in that order; junction bases with no gene match: 5. Per germline, CDR1 DFQATT and CDR2 SNEGSKA (reference sequence). The CDR3 sequence: CSAIRGHYGYTF. The CDR3 DNA sequence: TGCAGTGCCATCAGGGGGCATTATGGCTACACCTTC.

This clonotype was seen only a few times. The chain couples TRBV20-1 to TRBJ2-1, with 12 bases aligning to TRBD2. Germline V lookup: CDR1 DFQATT, CDR2 SNEGSKA (reference sequence). The CDR3 is 15 residues long. After removal of 1 base from V and 8 bases from J, the junction contained 6 bases not matched to a gene. In nucleotides, the CDR3 is TGCAGTGCTAGAGTAACTAGCGGGGGGTCGGATGAGCAGTTCTTC. Its protein is CSARVTSGGSDEQFF.

The J gene is TRBJ1-1, the V gene TRBV7-2, with TRBD1 as a possible D gene (5 bases). CDR3 length equals 15 residues. Germline V gene data show CDR1 as SGHTA and CDR2 as FQGNSA. Trimming took off 5 bases at V and 2 bases at J, with 15 bases between the two ends. The CDR3 DNA follows: TGTGCCAGCAGCGGAAGAGGGACGGTAAACACTGAAGCTTTCTTT. This gives the protein CASSGRGTVNTEAFF.

At least ten counts were recorded for this clonotype. One end of the junction is discordant with germline, which a read error may explain. The chain is built from TRBV7-8 and TRBJ2-3; D not certain. Germline assignment: CDR1 SGHVS and CDR2 FQNEAQ. The CDR3 loop spans 14 amino acids. CDR3 coding DNA: TGCGCCAGCAGCTTGGCTGGTGCCGCAGATACGCAGTATTTT. Protein product: CASSLAGAADTQYF.

CDR3 sequence: CASSQGGGVFLDQETQYF. The DNA for the CDR3 is TGTGCCAGCAGCCAGGGGGGGGGAGTATTTTTAGACCAAGAGACCCAGTACTTC. The gene calls are TRBV4-2 and TRBJ2-5, with 7 bases identical to TRBD2. Germline trimming cut 3 bases from V and 0 bases from J; bases unmatched to any gene: 13. CDR3 length equals 18 residues. Germline CDR1 is LGHNA and CDR2 is YNFKEQ.

The V call is TRBV10-3, the J call TRBJ1-1; a weak D match, TRBD1 (6 bases). The CDR3 totals 14 residues. Germline-derived CDR1 and CDR2 are ENHRY and SYGVKD. V gave up 5 bases and J gave up 5 bases, with 15 bases separating them. The DNA for the CDR3 is TGTGCCATCAGTCTCAGAGAAGGGGGGACTGAAGCTTTCTTT. Its protein product is CAISLREGGTEAFF.

This chain uses TRBV10-3 with TRBJ1-2; perhaps TRBD1 as D (6 bases). The germline V and J ends were trimmed by 0 bases and 4 bases, with 9 bases remaining between them. Germline loops: CDR1 ENHRY, CDR2 SYGVKD. The CDR3 runs to 14 residues. This CDR3 is CAISESGQLYGYTF. CDR3 DNA sequence: TGTGCCATCAGTGAGTCCGGACAGCTCTATGGCTACACCTTC.

At least ten counts were recorded for this clonotype. This chain links TRBV5-1 with TRBJ2-1; TRBD1 is a possible D gene (6 bases). V shed 3 bases and J shed 5 bases, with 9 bases lying between them. The CDR3 has 13 amino acids. The germline gives CDR1 SGHRS, CDR2 YFSETQ. In nucleotides, the CDR3 is TGCGCCAGCAGCTGGGGACAAAACAATGAGCAGTTCTTC. It is translated as CASSWGQNNEQFF.

This clonotype was counted between two and nine times. DNA for the CDR3: TGTGCCATCACTAGGGACACACAAAATGAGCAGTTCTTC. Protein sequence: CAITRDTQNEQFF. The chain recombines TRBV10-3 with TRBJ2-1; D perhaps matches TRBD1 (6 bases). Trimming stripped 7 bases from V and 7 bases from J, with 14 bases between. Germline CDR1 and CDR2: ENHRY and SYGVKD. The CDR3 contains 13 residues.

The CDR3 is CASSLEGGLTKETQYF. CDR3 nucleotide sequence: TGTGCCAGCAGCTTGGAGGGGGGATTGACGAAAGAGACCCAGTACTTC. J is TRBJ2-5 and V is TRBV5-5; D might be TRBD1 or TRBD2, each matching 6 bases. V lost 0 bases, J lost 3 bases, and 15 bases lay in between. This CDR3 spans 16 amino acids. Per the germline V gene, CDR1 is SGHKS and CDR2 is YYEKEE (reference sequence). The complete variable domain, with remaining parts taken from reference TRBV5-5 and TRBJ2-5, reads DAGVTQSPTHLIKTRGQQVTLRCSPISGHKSVSWYQQVLGQGPQFIFQYYEKEERGRGNFPDRFSARQFPNYSSELNVNALLLGDSALYLCASSLEGGLTKETQYFGPGTRLLVL.

The chain links TRBV20-1 to TRBJ2-3; 8 bases match TRBD1. The germline V gene has CDR1 DFQATT and CDR2 SNEGSKA (reference sequence). The CDR3 totals 11 residues. J gave up 11 bases and V 5 bases, and 6 bases lay outside the gene matches. In DNA form, the CDR3 reads TGCAGTGCTGAACCGGGACAGGTGCAGTATTTT. Its translation is CSAEPGQVQYF.

The genes are TRBV11-2 and TRBJ2-7; tentatively, D is TRBD1 or TRBD2 (5 bases each). This CDR3 is 15 amino acids long. Deletions cut 4 bases from V and 4 bases from J, with 17 bases between. Germline loops: CDR1 SGHAT, CDR2 FQNNGV. CDR3 region: CASSSILGRTYEQYF. Here the CDR3 DNA reads TGTGCCAGCAGCTCAATCCTGGGACGGACTTACGAGCAGTACTTC. The full variable domain, rest sourced from reference TRBV11-2 and TRBJ2-7, is EAGVAQSPRYKIIEKRQSVAFWCNPISGHATLYWYQQILGQGPKLLIQFQNNGVVDDSQLPKDRFSAERLKGVDSTLKIQPAKLEDSAVYLCASSSILGRTYEQYFGPGTRLTVT.

This clonotype came up a few times. The rearrangement uses TRBV5-4 and TRBJ2-7, with 9 bases fitting TRBD1. Germline V gene lookup returns CDR1 SGHNT and CDR2 YYREEE (reference sequence). V was clipped by 4 bases and J by 9 bases; unmatched bases: 11. The CDR3 consists of 14 residues. CDR3: CASSTRRGQGAQYF. CDR3 sequence (DNA): TGTGCCAGCAGCACAAGGAGGGGACAGGGCGCGCAGTACTTC.

This clonotype was seen many times. The V gene is TRBV5-1, the J gene TRBJ2-1, with D possibly TRBD2 on 6 matching bases. The CDR3 runs 15 residues. CDR1 is SGHRS, CDR2 YFSETQ, per germline. V lost 6 bases, J lost 0 bases, and 13 bases lay in between. DNA of the CDR3: TGCGCCAGCACCCTGGGAGGTGACTCCTACAATGAGCAGTTCTTC. It codes for CASTLGGDSYNEQFF.

This clonotype was observed at least ten times. The V call is TRBV5-1, the J call TRBJ1-1; D possibly corresponds to TRBD1 (5 bases). CDR3 length: 15 amino acids. V shed 4 bases and J shed 5 bases, with 18 bases lying between them. Germline lookup yields CDR1 SGHRS and CDR2 YFSETQ. The CDR3 DNA reads TGCGCCAGCAGCCCCCCGGGACGGGTAGCGACTGAAGCTTTCTTT. It specifies CASSPPGRVATEAFF.

This clonotype appeared a few times. The chain combines TRBV5-6 with TRBJ1-1; no clear D. The CDR3 runs 13 residues. V dropped 5 bases and J dropped 1 base, with 9 bases sitting between them. The germline CDR1 and CDR2 sequences are SGHDT and YYEEEE. CDR3 nucleotide sequence: TGTGCCAGCAGGCCCACACCGAACACTGAAGCTTTCTTT. This gives the protein CASRPTPNTEAFF.